This is a list of T cell receptor beta chains from one sample in a study of cytomegalovirus exposure and HLA in healthy donors. Sequenced by immunoSEQ multiplex PCR; TCRdb stores in-frame clones only, minus some. The table includes 95,000 to 110,000 clones, approximately 70% detected once. The sample was PBMCs. The receptors shown here come from a woman aged 45-59 years in good health and CMV-seronegative. Each CDR3 is given with its conserved first and last residue. The order of the fields is V gene, J gene, D gene, clone size, CDR3 protein, CDR3 DNA. D genes are given only for firm matches. Part of the rows lack a size; the others show once, few, many or a class for expanded clones.

>TRBV11-3|TRBJ2-1|TRBD1|.
CASSSRTGLFF
TGTGCCAGCAGCTCCCGGACAGGGTTGTTCTTC
>TRBV19|TRBJ1-5|TRBD1|.
CASSTSNRGHQPQHF
TGTGCCAGTAGTACGTCGAACAGGGGTCATCAGCCCCAGCATTTT
>TRBV5-1|TRBJ2-1|.|.
CASSLWADNEQFF
TGCGCCAGCAGCTTGTGGGCAGACAATGAGCAGTTCTTC
>TRBV10-3|TRBJ2-1|TRBD2|.
CAISPGLAGHEQFF
TGTGCCATCAGCCCGGGACTAGCGGGCCATGAGCAGTTCTTC
>TRBV6-5|TRBJ1-3|.|.
CASSYLPSPGNTIYF
TGTGCCAGCAGTTATCTCCCTTCTCCTGGAAACACCATATATTTT
>TRBV11-1|TRBJ2-2|TRBD2|.
CASRPSGGATGELFF
TGTGCCAGCAGACCTAGCGGGGGGGCAACCGGGGAGCTGTTTTTT
>TRBV20-1|TRBJ2-3|TRBD2|.
CSASWTSTQYF
TGCAGTGCTAGCTGGACTAGCACGCAGTATTTT
>TRBV10-3|TRBJ1-5|.|.
CAIRQGFRQAQHF
TGTGCCATCCGTCAGGGATTCAGGCAGGCCCAGCATTTT
>TRBV7-8|TRBJ1-1|.|medium-sized
CASSLRAGLDTEAFF
TGTGCCAGCAGCTTAAGGGCAGGGCTGGACACTGAAGCTTTCTTT
>TRBV5-1|TRBJ1-2|.|.
CASSSTGFISGYTF
TGCGCCAGCAGCTCGACGGGTTTCATCTCCGGCTACACCTTC
>TRBV18|TRBJ2-3|.|.
CASSPGLGIRADTQYF
TGTGCCAGCTCACCGGGACTGGGGATTCGCGCAGATACGCAGTATTTT
>TRBV14|TRBJ2-3|.|few
CASSPTGSTDTQYF
TGTGCCAGCAGCCCGACAGGTAGCACAGATACGCAGTATTTT
>TRBV6-1|TRBJ1-5|TRBD1|.
CASSVVTGANQPQHF
TGTGCCAGCAGTGTGGTGACAGGGGCGAATCAGCCCCAGCATTTT
>TRBV5-5|TRBJ2-3|.|.
CASSLLGASTDTQYF
TGTGCCAGCAGCCTGCTTGGGGCGAGCACAGATACGCAGTATTTT
>TRBV5-1|TRBJ2-2|.|once
CASSLESLASGELFF
TGCGCCAGCAGCTTGGAGTCCCTCGCGTCCGGGGAGCTGTTTTTT
>TRBV5-1|TRBJ1-5|TRBD1|.
CASSLTGDQAQHF
TGCGCCAGCAGCTTAACAGGGGATCAGGCCCAGCATTTT
>TRBV19|TRBJ1-4|.|.
CASSRDDRKGTNEKLFF
TGTGCCAGTAGTAGGGACGACAGGAAGGGAACTAATGAAAAACTGTTTTTT
>TRBV7-2|TRBJ1-6|.|.
CASSLQGTPGSPLHF
TGTGCCAGCAGCTTGCAGGGCACACCGGGTTCGCCCCTCCACTTT
>TRBV29-1|TRBJ2-1|TRBD2|.
CSVVGGVDASNEQFF
TGCAGCGTTGTGGGGGGGGTCGACGCGAGCAATGAGCAGTTCTTC
>TRBV28|TRBJ1-6|.|few
CASSARQYSPLHF
TGTGCCAGCAGTGCCCGACAGTATTCACCCCTCCACTTT
>TRBV13|TRBJ2-1|.|once
CASSVYQLDLFYNEQFF
TGTGCCAGCAGCGTCTATCAACTAGACCTGTTCTATAATGAGCAGTTCTTC
>TRBV6-1|TRBJ1-2|TRBD1|.
CASSAETGYVDYGYTF
TGTGCCAGCAGTGCTGAGACAGGGTATGTGGACTATGGCTACACCTTC
>TRBV10-3|TRBJ1-2|.|.
CAISESSTGYEYGYTF
TGTGCCATCAGTGAGTCGAGCACAGGGTATGAGTATGGCTACACCTTC
>TRBV6-1|TRBJ2-7|.|.
CASSPTNAGLEQYF
TGTGCCAGCAGCCCTACTAACGCGGGCCTCGAGCAGTACTTC
>TRBV20-1|TRBJ1-1|.|.
CSVQGNTEAFF
TGCAGTGTACAGGGAAACACTGAAGCTTTCTTT
>TRBV5-1|TRBJ1-3|.|.
CASSPRGPGNTIYF
TGCGCCAGCAGCCCTAGGGGTCCCGGAAACACCATATATTTT
>TRBV5-1|TRBJ2-7|TRBD2|.
CASGTSGSSYEQYF
TGCGCCAGCGGTACTAGCGGGAGCTCCTACGAGCAGTACTTC
>TRBV27|TRBJ2-5|TRBD1|.
CASKTGGQRETQYF
TGTGCCAGCAAAACAGGGGGCCAGCGGGAGACCCAGTACTTC
>TRBV5-6|TRBJ1-3|.|.
CASSLGDTDGNTIYF
TGTGCCAGCAGCTTGGGGGACACTGATGGAAACACCATATATTTT
>TRBV11-2|TRBJ2-1|.|.
CASRPTRAVRGEQFF
TGTGCCAGCAGACCCACTAGAGCCGTCCGGGGTGAGCAGTTCTTC
>TRBV6-6|TRBJ1-3|.|.
CASMGLNSGNTIYF
TGTGCCAGCATGGGACTGAACTCTGGAAACACCATATATTTT
>TRBV6-1|TRBJ1-6|TRBD1|.
CASSPYRDRDPPLHF
TGTGCCAGCAGCCCATACCGGGACAGGGATCCACCCCTCCACTTT
>TRBV7-2|TRBJ1-5|TRBD1|.
CASSWTGGSNQPQHF
TGTGCCAGCAGCTGGACAGGGGGTAGCAATCAGCCCCAGCATTTT
>TRBV29-1|TRBJ2-4|TRBD2|few
CSTLTSGSVNIQYF
TGCAGCACGCTGACTAGCGGGAGTGTAAACATTCAGTACTTC
>TRBV2|TRBJ2-5|TRBD1|few
CASSTGGYETQYF
TGTGCCAGTTCCACAGGGGGCTATGAGACCCAGTACTTC
>TRBV19|TRBJ2-5|TRBD1|.
CASSVGQGVETQYF
TGTGCCAGTAGTGTGGGACAGGGGGTAGAGACCCAGTACTTC
>TRBV6-6|TRBJ2-1|TRBD1|.
CASSTPGTGSLNEQFF
TGTGCCAGCAGTACCCCGGGGACAGGGTCCCTAAATGAGCAGTTCTTC
>TRBV4-3|TRBJ2-4|TRBD2|few
CASSQEGAWTSGENIQYF
TGCGCCAGCAGCCAAGAGGGGGCTTGGACTAGCGGCGAAAACATTCAGTACTTC
>TRBV7-9|TRBJ2-3|.|few
CASSLGQRTDTQYF
TGTGCCAGCAGCTTAGGACAGCGCACAGATACGCAGTATTTT
>TRBV4-1|TRBJ2-5|TRBD2|few
CASSQPGLAQETQYF
TGCGCCAGCAGCCAACCGGGACTAGCACAAGAGACCCAGTACTTC
>TRBV7-9|TRBJ1-4|TRBD1|.
CASRDDRAVNEKLFF
TGTGCCAGCAGAGACGACAGGGCAGTTAATGAAAAACTGTTTTTT
>TRBV5-1|TRBJ2-1|TRBD2|.
CASSSDGLAGFEQFF
TGCGCCAGCAGCTCGGACGGACTAGCGGGATTCGAGCAGTTCTTC
>TRBV7-8|TRBJ1-2|.|.
CAGSYDRSYGYTF
TGTGCCGGCAGCTATGACAGATCCTATGGCTACACCTTC
>TRBV29-1|TRBJ1-2|TRBD1|.
CSVEEGQGVRGYTF
TGCAGCGTTGAAGAGGGACAGGGGGTCAGAGGCTACACCTTC
>TRBV25-1|TRBJ2-1|TRBD1|.
CASSVHRGTGNEQFF
TGTGCCAGCAGTGTGCACAGGGGTACGGGCAATGAGCAGTTCTTC
>TRBV6-4|TRBJ2-3|TRBD2|.
CASSDPVAGESTDTQYF
TGTGCCAGCAGTGACCCCGTAGCGGGGGAAAGCACAGATACGCAGTATTTT
>TRBV27|TRBJ2-1|.|.
CASSTRDFQRVNNEQFF
TGTGCCAGCAGTACCCGTGACTTCCAGCGGGTAAATAATGAGCAGTTCTTC
>TRBV18|TRBJ2-2|TRBD1|.
CASSASGTVTGELFF
TGTGCCAGCTCAGCGTCCGGGACAGTCACCGGGGAGCTGTTTTTT
>TRBV5-1|TRBJ1-1|.|few
CASSLYPIAGSLGAFF
TGCGCCAGCAGCTTGTATCCGATCGCGGGTAGTCTGGGAGCTTTCTTT
>TRBV6-1|TRBJ2-1|.|.
CASRETGNTLNEQFF
TGTGCCAGCAGAGAAACCGGGAACACGCTCAATGAGCAGTTCTTC
>TRBV11-2|TRBJ2-7|.|.
CASREPGLGSSEQYF
TGTGCCAGCAGGGAACCGGGACTGGGGTCGTCCGAGCAGTACTTC
>TRBV4-1|TRBJ1-2|TRBD1|.
CASSQQRQGWVYGYTF
TGCGCCAGCAGCCAACAGAGACAGGGGTGGGTCTATGGCTACACCTTC
>TRBV5-6|TRBJ2-1|TRBD2|few
CASSLRTSGQFF
TGTGCCAGCAGCCTGAGGACTAGCGGGCAGTTCTTC
>TRBV7-9|TRBJ2-1|.|few
CASSPPTDLVGSGEQFF
TGTGCCAGCAGCCCGCCGACAGACCTAGTGGGGTCAGGCGAGCAGTTCTTC
>TRBV5-1|TRBJ2-5|TRBD2|.
CASSLAPGGQETQYF
TGCGCCAGCAGCTTGGCCCCGGGGGGCCAAGAGACCCAGTACTTC
>TRBV11-3|TRBJ2-6|.|.
CASSPGLLSGANVLTF
TGTGCCAGCAGCCCGGGACTGCTTTCTGGGGCCAACGTCCTGACTTTC
>TRBV7-2|TRBJ2-1|TRBD2|.
CASSPTSGRSSNEQFF
TGTGCCAGCAGTCCGACTAGCGGGAGAAGTAGTAATGAGCAGTTCTTC
>TRBV7-9|TRBJ1-2|TRBD1|few
CASNLDRVDYGYTF
TGTGCCAGCAACTTAGACAGGGTCGACTATGGCTACACCTTC
>TRBV7-7|TRBJ2-2|.|.
CASSLQGSTGELFF
TGTGCTAGCAGCCTACAGGGTTCCACCGGGGAGCTGTTTTTT